The 17 T cell receptor beta chains below come from one sample, sequenced in a study of response to subunit inactivated influenza vaccine. TCRdb fed the RT-PCR reads into MiXCR, producing one record per CDR3 protein. The sample has about 190,000 distinct CDR3 sequences, around 14% seen once; the top ten hold about 28%. Source: CD8+ T cells sorted from PBMCs, taken around 5 days after vaccination. Receptors originate from a man between 50 and 59 years old who received an inactivated influenza vaccine.

CDR3 region: CASSWGRAYNEQFF. In nucleotides, the CDR3 is TGTGCCAGCAGTTGGGGGCGGGCCTACAATGAGCAGTTCTTC. This chain uses TRBV12-3 or TRBV12-4 with TRBJ2-1; D is possibly TRBD1 (6 bases). V lost 4 bases to trimming and J lost 2 bases, with 9 bases between them. The CDR3 spans 14 residues.

The chain couples TRBV5-5 to TRBJ1-1, with unresolved D. The length of the CDR3 is 15 residues. CDR1 SGHKS and CDR2 YYEKEE come from the germline V gene (reference sequence). The V end lost 4 bases, the J end lost 6 bases, and 19 bases lay between the germline ends. CDR3 loop: CASSPPAGSIPEAFF. In DNA, the CDR3 is TGTGCCAGCAGCCCCCCCGCGGGGTCAATCCCTGAAGCTTTCTTT. The variable domain in full, completed from reference TRBV5-5 and TRBJ1-1, reads DAGVTQSPTHLIKTRGQQVTLRCSPISGHKSVSWYQQVLGQGPQFIFQYYEKEERGRGNFPDRFSARQFPNYSSELNVNALLLGDSALYLCASSPPAGSIPEAFFGQGTRLTVV.

The rearrangement joins TRBV5-6 to TRBJ1-1; a possible D gene is TRBD1 (5 bases). Looked up from germline, CDR1 is SGHDT and CDR2 is YYEEEE. The CDR3 spans 14 residues. V was trimmed by 6 bases and J by 1 base, leaving 13 bases between them. The CDR3 spells CASTETATNTEAFF. The CDR3 DNA follows: TGTGCCAGCACTGAGACAGCGACGAACACTGAAGCTTTCTTT.

The V and J genes are TRBV15 and TRBJ2-2; D assignment may be TRBD1 or TRBD2 (6 bases each). Germline CDR1 is LNHNV and CDR2 is YYDKDF (reference sequence). This CDR3 spans 16 amino acids. Trimming pared 5 bases from V and 0 bases from J, leaving 13 bases between. In DNA, the CDR3 is TGTGCCACCAGCCTTTCGGAGGGGGCGAACACCGGGGAGCTGTTTTTT. Amino acid sequence: CATSLSEGANTGELFF.

This clonotype was seen many times. This sequence joins TRBV20-1 and TRBJ1-1; 8 positions match TRBD1. This CDR3 has 13 residues. Germline V gene lookup returns CDR1 DFQATT and CDR2 SNEGSKA (reference sequence). Germline trimming cut 4 bases from V and 5 bases from J; bases unmatched to any gene: 6. The CDR3 reads CSATQGAGTEAFF. DNA of the CDR3: TGCAGTGCTACTCAGGGGGCTGGAACTGAAGCTTTCTTT.

This clonotype has a handful of counts. The chain uses TRBV7-9 and TRBJ1-5; D call uncertain. This CDR3 is 16 amino acids long. Per germline, CDR1 SEHNR and CDR2 FQNEAQ (reference sequence). The V and J ends lost 1 base and 9 bases respectively, with 19 bases between them. The CDR3 sequence is CASSLEVSLAPSPQHF. The CDR3 coding sequence is TGTGCCAGCAGCTTAGAGGTCAGCCTCGCCCCGTCGCCCCAGCATTTT.

This clonotype was picked up many times. The chain has TRBV28 and TRBJ2-2; D is unresolved. Germline assignment: CDR1 MDHEN and CDR2 SYDVKM. This CDR3 contains 14 residues. Trimming shortened V by 3 bases and J by 5 bases, and 10 bases separated the two germline ends. The chain's CDR3 is CASSLFGWTGELFF. CDR3 nucleotide sequence: TGTGCCAGCAGTTTGTTCGGGTGGACCGGGGAGCTGTTTTTT.

This chain connects TRBV7-9 to TRBJ2-1; D is perhaps TRBD2 (5 bases). The V end lost 1 base, the J end lost 8 bases, and 15 bases lay between the germline ends. The germline gives CDR1 SEHNR, CDR2 FQNEAQ (reference sequence). This CDR3 comprises 15 residues. CDR3 residues: CASSLEKIGVDEQFF. In DNA, the CDR3 is TGTGCCAGCAGCTTAGAAAAAATCGGGGTTGATGAGCAGTTCTTC.

The V gene is TRBV7-9, the J gene TRBJ2-2; D unclear. V shed 5 bases and J shed 0 bases, with 10 bases lying between them. The CDR3 covers 15 residues. Germline V gene data show CDR1 as SEHNR and CDR2 as FQNEAQ (reference sequence). This CDR3 is CASSLTHSNTGELFF. The CDR3 DNA is TGTGCCAGCAGCCTAACCCACTCGAACACCGGGGAGCTGTTTTTT.

This clonotype was seen more than once but under ten times. This rearrangement joins TRBV2 to TRBJ2-3, with 11 bases aligning to TRBD2. The CDR3 is 16 amino acids. Germline CDR1 SNHLY, CDR2 FYNNEI. V lost 6 bases to trimming and J lost 0 bases; unmatched junction nucleotides: 5. The CDR3 loop reads CASSEGLAVSTDTQYF. The CDR3 coding sequence is TGTGCCAGCAGCGAGGGACTAGCGGTGAGCACAGATACGCAGTATTTT.

Written as DNA, the CDR3 is TGTGCTACGCGGGGTGCCGGCGGGAGGAACGAGCAGTACTTC. It codes for CATRGAGGRNEQYF. The genes are TRBV27 and TRBJ2-7; TRBD2 matches at 8 bases. The CDR3 loop spans 14 amino acids. Germline V gives CDR1 MNHEY, CDR2 SMNVEV (reference sequence).

This clonotype was seen repeatedly, ten times or more. The chain employs TRBV7-8 and TRBJ2-5, with D perhaps matching TRBD1 (6 bases). This CDR3 has 14 residues. The V and J ends lost 4 bases and 5 bases respectively, with 14 bases between them. Germline values: CDR1 SGHVS, CDR2 FQNEAQ. The chain's CDR3 is CASSYYRVGETQYF. Written as DNA, the CDR3 is TGTGCCAGCAGCTACTACAGGGTTGGGGAGACCCAGTACTTC.

The chain uses TRBV15 and TRBJ2-7; 8 nucleotides agree with TRBD2. Germline CDR1 and CDR2: LNHNV and YYDKDF (reference sequence). The CDR3 is made up of 14 amino acids. V was clipped by 5 bases and J by 3 bases; unmatched bases: 6. As DNA, the CDR3 is TGTGCCACCAGCTTTTCAGCGGGGGTCTACGAGCAGTACTTC. It is translated as CATSFSAGVYEQYF.

This clonotype appeared a few times. The V and J genes are TRBV14 and TRBJ2-3; 7 nucleotides match TRBD1. This CDR3 comprises 14 residues. J lost 4 bases, V lost 1 base, and 2 bases had no gene match. CDR1 and CDR2 from the germline V gene are SGHDN and FVKESK. The CDR3 DNA sequence: TGTGCCAGCAGCCAAGTAGGGGGCGCAGATACGCAGTATTTT. Its translation: CASSQVGGADTQYF.

The rearrangement uses TRBV20-1 and TRBJ2-7; D remains ambiguous. The CDR3 covers 13 residues. Germline loops: CDR1 DFQATT, CDR2 SNEGSKA (reference sequence). Trimming shortened V by 2 bases and J by 3 bases, and 11 bases separated the two germline ends. The CDR3 DNA follows: TGCAGTGCTAGATTCCCCTGGGGCTACGAGCAGTACTTC. Its translation is CSARFPWGYEQYF.

V and J are TRBV4-2 and TRBJ2-1; the match to TRBD1 covers 7 bases. Germline lookup yields CDR1 LGHNA and CDR2 YNFKEQ. This CDR3 comprises 16 residues. Trimming removed 1 base from V and 2 bases from J; junction bases left unmatched: 5. CDR3 in DNA: TGTGCCAGCAGCCAAGTAAGGGACAGACCCTACAATGAGCAGTTCTTC. Encoded protein: CASSQVRDRPYNEQFF.

This clonotype was seen more than once but under ten times. This chain uses TRBV20-1 with TRBJ2-1; unclear D gene. The V gene lost 6 bases and the J gene lost 7 bases, with 13 bases spanning the gap. Germline V gene data show CDR1 as DFQATT and CDR2 as SNEGSKA (reference sequence). The CDR3 length is 12 residues. The CDR3 reads CSAPNGRNEQFF. Here the CDR3 DNA reads TGCAGTGCGCCGAACGGGCGAAATGAGCAGTTCTTC.